Presented here are 30 T cell receptor beta chains from one specimen sequenced in a study of shared clonotypes between healthy human individuals. Naive-designated CD8 cells lacked CD45RO, were positively enriched for CCR7, and omitted terminally differentiated effector memory CD45RA+ cells. Sequenced by immunoSEQ multiplex PCR; TCRdb stores in-frame clones only, minus some. The repertoire holds around 2,000,000 clones, with approximately 94% as singletons. The sequenced material came from naive CD8+ T cells sorted from blood. The receptors here all came from a man aged 18 to 29 in good health.

The chain carries TRBV5-4 and TRBJ2-7, with 13 bases that match TRBD2. Germline trimming cut 4 bases from V and 4 bases from J; bases unmatched to any gene: 8. This CDR3 contains 16 residues. Looked up from germline, CDR1 is SGHNT and CDR2 is YYREEE (reference sequence). The CDR3 coding sequence is TGTGCCAGCAGCGTCGGACTAGCGGGAGTCGGGTACGAGCAGTACTTC. Translation gives CASSVGLAGVGYEQYF.

The rearrangement uses TRBV7-9 and TRBJ2-7, with no clear D. Germline CDR1 reads SEHNR; CDR2 reads FQNEAQ (reference sequence). V lost 6 bases, J lost 0 bases, and 12 bases lay in between. The CDR3 has 14 residues. This CDR3 is CASSTIQSSYEQYF. CDR3 nucleotide sequence: TGTGCCAGCAGTACGATCCAGAGCTCCTACGAGCAGTACTTC. The complete variable domain, with remaining parts taken from reference TRBV7-9 and TRBJ2-7, reads DTGVSQNPRHKITKRGQNVTFRCDPISEHNRLYWYRQTLGQGPEFLTYFQNEAQLEKSRLLSDRFSAERPKGSFSTLEIQRTEQGDSAMYLCASSTIQSSYEQYFGPGTRLTVT.

The J gene is TRBJ1-6, the V gene TRBV6-5; tentative D call: TRBD1 (6 bases). The V gene's germline CDR1 is MNHEY and CDR2 SVGAGI. The CDR3 has 14 amino acids. V lost 6 bases and J lost 8, with 14 bases in between. The CDR3 region is CASRVGGSDSPLHF. The DNA for the CDR3 is TGTGCCAGCAGAGTAGGGGGTTCGGATTCACCCCTCCACTTT.

The chain uses TRBV7-9 and TRBJ2-7; a weak D match, TRBD1 (5 bases). From germline, CDR1 is SEHNR and CDR2 FQNEAQ (reference sequence). Trimming removed 5 bases at V and 2 bases at J, with 19 bases between. This CDR3 is 16 amino acids long. CDR3 region: CASSPRRGASPYEQYF. The CDR3 DNA is TGTGCCAGCAGCCCAAGAAGGGGCGCCAGTCCCTACGAGCAGTACTTC.

This clone was counted a single time. The chain carries TRBV29-1 and TRBJ1-2; the match to TRBD1 covers 10 bases. Germline V lookup: CDR1 SQVTM, CDR2 ANQGSEA. This CDR3 spans 14 amino acids. With 6 bases clipped from V and 4 bases from J, the junction kept 8 bases outside the gene matches. CDR3 amino acids: CSVPTDRGPYGYTF. The CDR3 DNA sequence: TGCAGCGTACCGACTGACAGGGGGCCCTATGGCTACACCTTC.

This chain links TRBV6-6 with TRBJ1-5; 10 bases map to TRBD1. J was trimmed by 7 bases and V by 2 bases; bases with no gene match: 5. Germline V lookup: CDR1 MNHNY, CDR2 SVGAGI (reference sequence). This CDR3 is built from 15 residues. The CDR3 sequence: CASSYMDRGAQPQHF. Here the CDR3 DNA reads TGTGCCAGCAGTTACATGGACAGGGGGGCACAGCCCCAGCATTTT.

V gene TRBV7-2 combines with J gene TRBJ2-3, with 7 bases identical to TRBD2. Germline V lookup: CDR1 SGHTA, CDR2 FQGNSA. This CDR3 region has 15 residues. V dropped 5 bases and J dropped 5; count of bases not matched to a gene: 10. CDR3 sequence (DNA): TGTGCCAGCAGCCGAGGGGCTAGCGGCGGAGATACGCAGTATTTT. It codes for CASSRGASGGDTQYF.

The J gene is TRBJ2-1, the V gene TRBV27; tentative D call: TRBD1 (5 bases). In germline, CDR1 is MNHEY, CDR2 SMNVEV (reference sequence). CDR3 size: 14 residues. Trimming removed 5 bases at V and 13 bases at J, with 21 bases between. This CDR3 is CASSSPPLETDQFF. DNA for the CDR3: TGTGCCAGCAGTAGTCCACCCCTGGAGACAGATCAGTTCTTC.

J is TRBJ2-7 and V is TRBV25-1; 7 bases align to TRBD1. In germline, CDR1 is MGHDK, CDR2 SYGVNS. V was clipped by 1 base and J by 7 bases; unmatched bases: 7. The CDR3 loop spans 14 amino acids. Here the CDR3 DNA reads TGTGCCAGCAGTGAATCAGGGGGTGGGGGAGAGCAGTACTTC. This gives the protein CASSESGGGGEQYF.

V usage is TRBV19 and J usage is TRBJ2-7; D gene unclear. The V gene lost 5 bases and the J gene lost 0 bases, with 14 bases spanning the gap. Looked up from germline, CDR1 is LNHDA and CDR2 is SQIVND (reference sequence). This CDR3 has 15 amino acids. This CDR3 reads CASSPDILSSYEQYF. The DNA of the CDR3 is TGTGCCAGTAGTCCCGACATCCTGAGCTCCTACGAGCAGTACTTC.

This clone was detected only a few times. The chain has TRBV30 and TRBJ1-1, with D maybe TRBD1 (6 bases). Germline assignment: CDR1 GTSNPN and CDR2 SVGIG (reference sequence). V shed 8 bases and J shed 7 bases, with 17 bases lying between them. CDR3 length: 12 amino acids. Written as DNA, the CDR3 is TGTGCCAGAGAGTCAGGGGTGGGTGAAGCTTTCTTT. It encodes CARESGVGEAFF.

J is TRBJ1-2 and V is TRBV28; TRBD1 might be the D (5 bases). Germline CDR1 MDHEN, CDR2 SYDVKM. Trimming stripped 5 bases from V and 5 bases from J, with 21 bases between. The CDR3 totals 16 residues. CDR3 residues: CASSLHSAGTDYGYTF. CDR3 coding DNA: TGTGCCAGCAGTCTCCACTCTGCCGGGACGGATTATGGCTACACCTTC.

The chain recombines TRBV4-2 with TRBJ2-3; unclear D gene. Germline V gene data show CDR1 as LGHNA and CDR2 as YNFKEQ. The CDR3 is 13 residues long. V lost 0 bases, J lost 9 bases, and 10 bases lay in between. The CDR3: CASSQDVAGTQYF. The CDR3 coding sequence is TGTGCCAGCAGCCAAGATGTCGCTGGGACGCAGTATTTT.

The V call is TRBV9, the J call TRBJ2-5, with D tentatively TRBD1 or TRBD2 (5 bases each). Germline V CDR1 and CDR2: SGDLS, YYNGEE. Trimming removed 2 bases from V and 5 bases from J, with 13 bases in between. The CDR3 is 14 amino acids. CDR3 sequence (DNA): TGTGCCAGCAGCGTTGGATTGGGGGTTGAGACCCAGTACTTC. Its protein is CASSVGLGVETQYF.

The chain has TRBV2 and TRBJ2-7, with a possible D match to TRBD2 (5 bases). Trimming removed 6 bases at V and 6 bases at J, with 18 bases between. The CDR3 is made up of 14 amino acids. CDR1 SNHLY and CDR2 FYNNEI come from the germline V gene. CDR3 amino acids: CASSPGRSGREQYF. The CDR3 DNA reads TGTGCCAGCAGCCCCGGACGCAGCGGCCGCGAGCAGTACTTC.

This clone occurred once. The V and J genes are TRBV5-1 and TRBJ2-1; D is unresolved. Germline V gene data show CDR1 as SGHRS and CDR2 as YFSETQ. The CDR3 runs to 13 residues. V was shortened by 6 bases and J by 0 bases, with 7 bases between the two germline ends. The CDR3 bases are TGCGCCAGCACTTTCAGCTCCTACAATGAGCAGTTCTTC. This sequence encodes CASTFSSYNEQFF.

The V gene is TRBV5-1, the J gene TRBJ2-2, with D unclear. Germline CDR1 reads SGHRS; CDR2 reads YFSETQ. V lost 5 bases, J lost 0 bases, and 8 bases lay in between. This CDR3 has 14 amino acids. CDR3 bases: TGCGCCAGCAGTCTAAATGCGAACACCGGGGAGCTGTTTTTT. This translates into CASSLNANTGELFF. Full variable domain (missing parts from reference TRBV5-1 and TRBJ2-2): KAGVTQTPRYLIKTRGQQVTLSCSPISGHRSVSWYQQTPGQGLQFLFEYFSETQRNKGNFPGRFSGRQFSNSRSEMNVSTLELGDSALYLCASSLNANTGELFFGEGSRLTVL.

V is TRBV6-5 and J is TRBJ2-1, with 8 bases identical to TRBD2. This CDR3 region has 16 residues. V shed 4 bases and J 5 bases; nucleotides not matched to a gene: 10. The germline V gene encodes CDR1 MNHEY and CDR2 SVGAGI. The chain's CDR3 is CASSSPREGVHNEQFF. DNA for the CDR3: TGTGCCAGCAGTTCACCCCGGGAGGGTGTCCACAATGAGCAGTTCTTC.

The chain carries TRBV29-1 and TRBJ1-2, with 9 bases matching TRBD1. CDR1 SQVTM and CDR2 ANQGSEA come from the germline V gene. CDR3 length equals 15 residues. Losses at the gene ends were 3 bases for V and 2 bases for J; bases not matched to a gene: 7. The CDR3: CSVDRDRAFNYGYTF. For the CDR3, the DNA is TGCAGCGTTGATAGGGACAGGGCCTTCAACTATGGCTACACCTTC.

In the case of this clone: The sample has other DNA sequences that encode this CDR3 too. The chain employs TRBV30 and TRBJ2-3; 11 nucleotides agree with TRBD2. With V trimmed by 0 bases and J by 3 bases, 2 bases remained unmatched. CDR3 size: 15 residues. In germline, CDR1 is GTSNPN, CDR2 SVGIG (reference sequence). The CDR3, as DNA: TGTGCCTGGAGTGTTGGGACTAGCGGAACAGATACGCAGTATTTT. Translating it yields CAWSVGTSGTDTQYF.

The chain is built from TRBV4-1 and TRBJ1-5, with unresolved D. V shed 4 bases and J shed 2 bases, with 15 bases lying between them. CDR1 and CDR2 (germline): MGHRA, YSYEKL. The CDR3 contains 16 residues. The CDR3 loop is CASSPTELYGNQPQHF. CDR3 nucleotides: TGCGCCAGCAGCCCTACAGAACTTTATGGCAATCAGCCCCAGCATTTT.

The sample holds one count of this clone. As DNA, the CDR3 is TGTGCCAGCAGTTTAACGGCTAGCGCAGGATACGAGCAGTACTTC. It yields the protein CASSLTASAGYEQYF. V usage is TRBV27 and J usage is TRBJ2-7; possibly TRBD2 for D (6 bases). Germline values: CDR1 MNHEY, CDR2 SMNVEV (reference sequence). The CDR3 runs 15 residues. Between the trimmed V and J ends, which lost 2 bases and 4 bases, there was a span of 15 bases.

This chain joins TRBV2 and TRBJ2-1; 9 bases align to TRBD2. Germline assignment: CDR1 SNHLY and CDR2 FYNNEI. The CDR3 consists of 15 residues. J was trimmed by 2 bases and V by 6 bases; bases with no gene match: 5. The CDR3, as DNA: TGTGCCAGCAGGGAGGCTAGCGGGGCCTACAATGAGCAGTTCTTC. It encodes CASREASGAYNEQFF.

This chain uses TRBV7-9 with TRBJ2-7; 9 bases are a match to TRBD1. The length of the CDR3 is 16 residues. Germline CDR1 reads SEHNR; CDR2 reads FQNEAQ (reference sequence). V gave up 4 bases and J gave up 1 base; unmatched junction bases: 8. Here the CDR3 reads CASSSGMGQGSYEQYF. In DNA, the CDR3 is TGTGCCAGCAGCTCCGGGATGGGACAGGGTTCCTACGAGCAGTACTTC.

The chain links TRBV29-1 to TRBJ2-7; 13 nucleotides line up with TRBD2. CDR1 is SQVTM and CDR2 is ANQGSEA in the germline V gene. The length of the CDR3 is 13 residues. V dropped 5 bases and J dropped 3; count of bases not matched to a gene: 1. The CDR3 bases are TGCAGCGTTCGGACTAGCGGGGGCTACGAGCAGTACTTC. Translated: CSVRTSGGYEQYF.

The rearrangement joins TRBV19 to TRBJ1-1; tentative D call: TRBD1 (6 bases). The CDR3 runs 15 residues. The germline V gene encodes CDR1 LNHDA and CDR2 SQIVND (reference sequence). V was cut by 4 bases and J by 0 bases, with 12 bases left in between. The CDR3 reads CASSTGQSMNTEAFF. The DNA of the CDR3 is TGTGCCAGTAGTACCGGACAGTCCATGAACACTGAAGCTTTCTTT.

V gene TRBV7-2 combines with J gene TRBJ1-4, with a possible D match to TRBD1 (5 bases). Trimming left V 5 bases short and J 1 base short, with 14 bases between. The CDR3 consists of 16 residues. Germline V gives CDR1 SGHTA, CDR2 FQGNSA. CDR3 nucleotide sequence: TGTGCCAGCAGCCTACTAACGGGGGGAACTAATGAAAAACTGTTTTTT. Protein product: CASSLLTGGTNEKLFF.

This rearrangement joins TRBV25-1 to TRBJ2-5; D gene unclear. CDR1 is MGHDK and CDR2 is SYGVNS in the germline V gene. Trimming pared 5 bases from V and 5 bases from J, leaving 15 bases between. This CDR3 is 14 amino acids long. The CDR3 DNA sequence: TGTGCCAGCAGTACAGATCCTCTGGGTGAGACCCAGTACTTC. Translating it yields CASSTDPLGETQYF.

The count of this clone is one. This chain connects TRBV6-5 to TRBJ2-5, with a possible D match to TRBD2 (6 bases). This CDR3 contains 15 residues. The germline V gene encodes CDR1 MNHEY and CDR2 SVGAGI. The V end was cut by 0 bases, the J end by 1 base, with 9 bases between. The CDR3 region has the DNA TGTGCCAGCAGTTACTCGGAGGGCAGCCAAGAGACCCAGTACTTC. As protein: CASSYSEGSQETQYF.

CDR3 sequence (DNA): TGTGCCAGCAGTGACGTTGGGCGGTACGAGCAGTACTTC. Its protein product is CASSDVGRYEQYF. The V and J genes are TRBV6-4 and TRBJ2-7, with D uncertain. The CDR3 length is 13 residues. CDR1 and CDR2 from the germline V gene are MRHNA and SNTAGT. V lost 2 bases, J lost 4 bases, and 9 bases lay in between.